What follows are 16 T cell receptor beta chains derived from one specimen sequenced in a study of cytomegalovirus exposure and HLA in healthy donors (dated by TCRdb to 2016 to 2017). Libraries were made using the immunoSEQ multiplex PCR assay. The multiplex PCR relied on a mix of 60 forward primers for TCR Vbeta segments and 13 reverse primers for TCR Jbeta segments. In its TCRdb copy, this immuneACCESS table keeps in-frame sequences only and misses some clones. Where compared with another copy, unresolved V genes explain less than half of these, and the others have no known cause. The sample table holds 150,000 or so clones, of which over 70% were seen once. The ten largest clones capture around 7% of the sample. Sequenced: PBMCs. These receptors all come from a middle-aged woman in good health and CMV-seropositive.

This sequence joins TRBV7-9 and TRBJ2-5; weak D call: TRBD1 (6 bases). V was pared by 5 bases and J by 13 bases, with 14 bases between. Per the germline V gene, CDR1 is SEHNR and CDR2 is FQNEAQ (reference sequence). The CDR3 contains 11 residues. The CDR3 sequence: CASSGGHGLYF. The CDR3 DNA reads as TGTGCCAGCAGCGGGGGCCACGGGCTGTACTTC.

The J gene is TRBJ2-3, the V gene TRBV30; 7 bases fit TRBD2. Germline-derived CDR1 and CDR2 are GTSNPN and SVGIG (reference sequence). Unmatched junction bases numbered 8, after V lost 5 bases and J lost 0 bases. The CDR3 contains 15 residues. CDR3 bases: TGTGCCTGGGGGAGGGATTCACCTAGCACAGATACGCAGTATTTT. Its protein product is CAWGRDSPSTDTQYF. The full variable domain, rest sourced from reference TRBV30 and TRBJ2-3, is SQTIHQWPATLVQPVGSPLSLECTVEGTSNPNLYWYRQAAGRGLQLLFYSVGIGQISSEVPQNLSASRPQDRQFILSSKKLLLSDSGFYLCAWGRDSPSTDTQYFGPGTRLTVL.

The chain carries TRBV7-6 and TRBJ1-4; D not resolved. Trimming stripped 4 bases from V and 3 bases from J, with 15 bases between. This CDR3 has 16 amino acids. From germline, CDR1 is SGHVS and CDR2 FNYEAQ. The CDR3 DNA follows: TGTGCCAGCAGCTCCGCGGGAGGGTACCCTAATGAAAAACTGTTTTTT. As protein: CASSSAGGYPNEKLFF.

The chain has TRBV5-5 and TRBJ1-6; D possibly corresponds to TRBD1 (5 bases). The CDR3 runs 14 residues. The germline V gene has CDR1 SGHKS and CDR2 YYEKEE (reference sequence). The ends were cut back, 0 bases at V and 9 bases at J, with 10 bases in the middle. The CDR3 DNA reads TGTGCCAGCAGCTTGGCCCCAGGGTCTTCACCCCTCCACTTT. Its protein product is CASSLAPGSSPLHF.

The chain links TRBV19 to TRBJ2-1; TRBD1 agrees at 7 bases. Germline CDR1 is LNHDA and CDR2 is SQIVND (reference sequence). J lost 0 bases, V lost 10 bases, and 6 bases had no gene match. The CDR3 is 14 residues long. The CDR3 nucleotides read TGTGCCACACTAACAGGGGACTCCTACAATGAGCAGTTCTTC. This gives the protein CATLTGDSYNEQFF.

The chain is built from TRBV2 and TRBJ1-1; D unresolved. The CDR3 loop spans 13 amino acids. V lost 3 bases, J lost 5 bases, and 10 bases lay in between. Germline V gives CDR1 SNHLY, CDR2 FYNNEI. The CDR3 is CASSDLRKTEAFF. CDR3 sequence (DNA): TGTGCCAGCAGTGATCTCAGGAAAACTGAAGCTTTCTTT.

The gene calls are TRBV7-9 and TRBJ2-7; D is unclear. The germline V gene encodes CDR1 SEHNR and CDR2 FQNEAQ (reference sequence). Deletions cut 4 bases from V and 3 bases from J, with 7 bases between. The length of the CDR3 is 12 residues. The CDR3 loop is CASSSGLYEQYF. The CDR3 coding sequence is TGTGCCAGCAGCTCAGGTCTCTACGAGCAGTACTTC. The entire variable domain, with the rest obtained from reference TRBV7-9 and TRBJ2-7, is as follows: DTGVSQNPRHKITKRGQNVTFRCDPISEHNRLYWYRQTLGQGPEFLTYFQNEAQLEKSRLLSDRFSAERPKGSFSTLEIQRTEQGDSAMYLCASSSGLYEQYFGPGTRLTVT.

The chain has TRBV28 and TRBJ2-7; TRBD1 aligns across 10 bases. The CDR3 spans 15 residues. Germline CDR1 and CDR2: MDHEN and SYDVKM. After removal of 7 bases from V and 4 bases from J, the junction contained 10 bases not matched to a gene. This chain's CDR3 is CASISPWTGGYEQYF. For the CDR3, the DNA is TGTGCCAGCATCTCGCCCTGGACAGGGGGGTACGAGCAGTACTTC.

The DNA of the CDR3 is TGTGCTAGTGGTTTAACAGGGGGCTATGGGAATGAAGCTTTCTTT. It encodes CASGLTGGYGNEAFF. This chain uses TRBV12-5 with TRBJ1-1; the match to TRBD1 covers 9 bases. Germline assignment: CDR1 LGHNT and CDR2 FRNRAP. The CDR3 sequence is 15 residues long. The junction had 9 bases not matched to a gene; V was cut back by 3 bases and J by 7 bases.

In regard to this clone: The junction does not match germline at one end; this may be a read error. The chain joins TRBV7-9 to TRBJ1-5; 7 bases align to TRBD1. The length of the CDR3 is 14 residues. Germline values: CDR1 SEHNR, CDR2 FQNEAQ (reference sequence). CDR3 protein: CSSSFGGGELPQHF. For the CDR3, the DNA is TGTTCCAGCAGCTTTGGAGGGGGCGAGCTGCCCCAGCATTTT.

The chain uses TRBV6-5 and TRBJ2-2; D is ambiguous. Germline values: CDR1 MNHEY, CDR2 SVGAGI. Trimming took off 7 bases at V and 4 bases at J, with 7 bases between the two ends. The CDR3 totals 12 residues. CDR3 nucleotides: TGTGCCAGCAAGACTGGCACCGGGGAGCTGTTTTTT. Translated: CASKTGTGELFF.

This clone was observed a single time. The rearrangement joins TRBV5-6 to TRBJ2-3, with D unclear. The CDR3 spans 12 residues. CDR1 is SGHDT, CDR2 YYEEEE, per germline. V lost 0 bases and J lost 6, with 5 bases in between. The CDR3 loop reads CASSLVSDTQYF. CDR3 DNA sequence: TGTGCCAGCAGCTTGGTTTCTGATACGCAGTATTTT.

The genes are TRBV19 and TRBJ1-1; 8 bases map to TRBD1. CDR3 length: 13 residues. In germline, CDR1 is LNHDA, CDR2 SQIVND (reference sequence). V shed 2 bases, J shed 11 bases, and the junction held 7 bases outside the gene matches. The CDR3 region has the DNA TGTGCCAGTAGTATAACCCCGACAGGGGATGCTTTCTTT. It is translated as CASSITPTGDAFF. The whole variable domain, filled in from reference TRBV19 and TRBJ1-1, reads DGGITQSPKYLFRKEGQNVTLSCEQNLNHDAMYWYRQDPGQGLRLIYYSQIVNDFQKGDIAEGYSVSREKKESFPLTVTSAQKNPTAFYLCASSITPTGDAFFGQGTRLTVV.

The V and J genes are TRBV6-1 and TRBJ1-2; 12 positions agree with TRBD1. V dropped 6 bases and J dropped 5; count of bases not matched to a gene: 7. CDR1 is MNHNS, CDR2 SASEGT, per germline. The CDR3 is 15 amino acids. The CDR3, as DNA: TGTGCCAGCAGGAGTGGGACAGGGGGCACTTATGGCTACACCTTC. Its protein is CASRSGTGGTYGYTF.

This chain connects TRBV7-9 to TRBJ1-1, with D perhaps TRBD1 (6 bases). The CDR3 sequence is 11 residues long. Trimming left V 3 bases short and J 8 bases short, with 7 bases between. Per the germline V gene, CDR1 is SEHNR and CDR2 is FQNEAQ (reference sequence). CDR3 sequence (DNA): TGTGCCAGCAGCTTTGGACAGGAAGCTTTCTTT. It yields the protein CASSFGQEAFF.

The rearrangement links TRBV6-5 to TRBJ2-5; 9 bases match TRBD1. From germline, CDR1 is MNHEY and CDR2 SVGAGI. CDR3 length: 13 residues. V was pared by 7 bases and J by 4 bases, with 4 bases of the junction left unmatched. CDR3 loop: CASNRGQGETQYF. For the CDR3, the DNA is TGTGCCAGCAACAGGGGGCAGGGAGAGACCCAGTACTTC.